Listed here are 28 T cell receptor beta chains from one sample, sequenced in a study of T-cell reconstitution after alpha-beta-depleted transplantation in children. Researchers prepared the TCRbeta library using unique molecular identifiers, the study reports. TCRdb itself ran the PCR reads through MiXCR, one entry per CDR3 protein. The table records a few hundred thousand distinct CDR3 sequences, approximately 9.7% of them present only once. The sequencing used PBMCs from the stem cell graft donor, collected from the stem cell graft. The source is a human donor who donated a stem cell graft to a child with SCID.

This clonotype was detected ten times or more. The rearrangement links TRBV5-1 to TRBJ2-2; D possibly matches TRBD1 or TRBD2 (5 bases each). The germline gives CDR1 SGHRS, CDR2 YFSETQ. V shed 6 bases and J shed 2 bases, with 11 bases lying between them. This CDR3 region has 14 residues. CDR3 in DNA: TGCGCCAGCACCTGGGACGGTAACACCGGGGAGCTGTTTTTT. Its translation: CASTWDGNTGELFF.

This clonotype has at least ten counts. The chain recombines TRBV5-1 with TRBJ2-5, with TRBD1 identical over 8 bases. The ends lost 3 bases at V and 1 base at J; junction bases unmatched: 8. Germline V gives CDR1 SGHRS, CDR2 YFSETQ. This CDR3 spans 16 amino acids. Here the CDR3 reads CASSSGQGAFQETQYF. CDR3 bases: TGCGCCAGCAGCTCTGGACAGGGCGCTTTCCAAGAGACCCAGTACTTC. Filled out from reference TRBV5-1 and TRBJ2-5, the complete variable domain reads KAGVTQTPRYLIKTRGQQVTLSCSPISGHRSVSWYQQTPGQGLQFLFEYFSETQRNKGNFPGRFSGRQFSNSRSEMNVSTLELGDSALYLCASSSGQGAFQETQYFGPGTRLLVL.

Of note for this clonotype: This may arise from a read error, as a much more abundant clone is one base away. V gene TRBV20-1 combines with J gene TRBJ1-4, with unresolved D. Germline V CDR1 and CDR2: DFQATT, SNEGSKA (reference sequence). The CDR3 covers 12 residues. The CDR3 loop is CSAKVTNDKLFF. The CDR3 DNA reads as TGCAGTGCTAAAGTAACTAATGACAAACTGTTTTTT.

This clonotype has ten or more counts. The rearrangement uses TRBV5-1 and TRBJ2-5; a possible D gene is TRBD2 (7 bases). V lost 3 bases, J lost 3 bases, and 12 bases lay in between. Germline CDR1 is SGHRS and CDR2 is YFSETQ. CDR3 length equals 14 residues. This CDR3 is CASSSTGREETQYF. DNA for the CDR3: TGCGCCAGCAGCTCAACAGGGAGGGAAGAGACCCAGTACTTC.

Many counts were recorded for this clonotype. The chain has TRBV20-1 and TRBJ2-5; 9 nucleotides agree with TRBD2. This CDR3 region has 14 residues. CDR1 DFQATT and CDR2 SNEGSKA come from the germline V gene (reference sequence). The V and J ends lost 0 bases and 10 bases, in that order; junction bases with no gene match: 9. CDR3 sequence: CSARDFSGGEYQYF. CDR3 sequence (DNA): TGCAGTGCTAGAGATTTTAGCGGGGGAGAGTACCAGTACTTC.

At least ten counts were recorded for this clonotype. The chain is built from TRBV20-1 and TRBJ2-3; TRBD2 agrees at 9 bases. This CDR3 spans 15 amino acids. Germline V gene lookup returns CDR1 DFQATT and CDR2 SNEGSKA (reference sequence). The V segment lost 3 bases and the J segment 5 bases; nucleotides outside the gene matches: 9. The CDR3 sequence: CSASRGGADKDTQYF. CDR3 bases: TGCAGTGCTAGCCGCGGGGGGGCCGACAAAGATACGCAGTATTTT.

This clonotype has a count of ten or more. The gene calls are TRBV7-3 and TRBJ2-7; D remains ambiguous. Germline V gives CDR1 SGHTA, CDR2 FQGTGA. With 1 base removed from V and 5 bases from J, the gap between germline ends came to 9 bases. The CDR3 covers 13 residues. For the CDR3, the DNA is TGTGCCAGCAGCTTAAGTCCTGGAAACGAGCAGTACTTC. Translated, it gives CASSLSPGNEQYF.

The V gene is TRBV5-1, the J gene TRBJ2-6; D gene ambiguous. Germline V gene lookup returns CDR1 SGHRS and CDR2 YFSETQ. V dropped 4 bases and J dropped 0 bases, with 11 bases sitting between them. This CDR3 comprises 16 residues. CDR3 bases: TGCGCCAGCAGCGCGCCGCAAGACTCTGGGGCCAACGTCCTGACTTTC. Protein: CASSAPQDSGANVLTF.

This clonotype was found many times. V usage is TRBV29-1 and J usage is TRBJ2-7, with D perhaps assigned TRBD1 or TRBD2 (5 bases each). Germline V gene data show CDR1 as SQVTM and CDR2 as ANQGSEA. V was cut by 0 bases and J by 5 bases, with 17 bases left in between. The CDR3 extends over 15 amino acids. The CDR3 DNA follows: TGCAGCGTTGAAGATCGGGGCAGGGATAAAGACGAGCAGTACTTC. This encodes CSVEDRGRDKDEQYF.

This clonotype was detected ten times or more. This chain uses TRBV6-1 with TRBJ1-1; the D is unclear. V dropped 7 bases and J dropped 3 bases, with 9 bases sitting between them. Per germline, CDR1 MNHNS and CDR2 SASEGT. This CDR3 is built from 12 residues. CDR3 sequence (DNA): TGTGCCAGCAACGAGGCGTACACTGAAGCTTTCTTT. Its translation is CASNEAYTEAFF.

The V and J genes are TRBV5-1 and TRBJ1-1; weak D call: TRBD1 (6 bases). CDR3 length: 15 residues. Germline lookup yields CDR1 SGHRS and CDR2 YFSETQ. V gave up 0 bases and J gave up 11 bases, with 20 bases separating them. In DNA form, the CDR3 reads TGCGCCAGCAGCTTGGTGGGGGGCGCGGGCCTGGGCGCTTTCTTT. Protein: CASSLVGGAGLGAFF. Filled out from reference TRBV5-1 and TRBJ1-1, the complete variable domain reads KAGVTQTPRYLIKTRGQQVTLSCSPISGHRSVSWYQQTPGQGLQFLFEYFSETQRNKGNFPGRFSGRQFSNSRSEMNVSTLELGDSALYLCASSLVGGAGLGAFFGQGTRLTVV.

This clonotype was found many times. This chain connects TRBV25-1 to TRBJ1-5; TRBD1 might be the D (5 bases). The CDR3 extends over 14 amino acids. The germline V gene encodes CDR1 MGHDK and CDR2 SYGVNS. V was clipped by 6 bases and J by 3 bases, with 12 bases between them. The CDR3, as DNA: TGTGCCAGCAGCGAGGGGAATCTCAATCAGCCCCAGCATTTT. This gives the protein CASSEGNLNQPQHF.

There are a few counts of this clonotype. The gene calls are TRBV27 and TRBJ2-7; D remains ambiguous. Trimming took off 4 bases at V and 4 bases at J, with 8 bases between the two ends. Germline loops: CDR1 MNHEY, CDR2 SMNVEV (reference sequence). CDR3 length: 12 residues. This chain's CDR3 is CASSSTIYEQYF. The CDR3, as DNA: TGTGCCAGCAGTTCTACGATATACGAGCAGTACTTC.

This clonotype was observed many times. The chain couples TRBV20-1 to TRBJ2-5; 7 bases line up with TRBD1. V lost 4 bases, J lost 2 bases, and 10 bases stayed unmatched. Germline assignment: CDR1 DFQATT and CDR2 SNEGSKA (reference sequence). The CDR3 covers 15 residues. CDR3 in amino acids: CSATRPRGRQETQYF. Written as DNA, the CDR3 is TGCAGTGCTACCCGGCCTAGGGGGCGTCAAGAGACCCAGTACTTC.

The table lists this clonotype with many counts. The J gene is TRBJ2-1, the V gene TRBV2; D is perhaps TRBD1 (6 bases). The V end was cut by 7 bases, the J end by 9 bases, with 16 bases between. Germline assignment: CDR1 SNHLY and CDR2 FYNNEI. This CDR3 has 13 amino acids. Here the CDR3 reads CASTAGVLGEQFF. DNA of the CDR3: TGTGCCAGCACGGCAGGGGTTCTGGGTGAGCAGTTCTTC. The full variable domain, rest sourced from reference TRBV2 and TRBJ2-1, is EPEVTQTPSHQVTQMGQEVILRCVPISNHLYFYWYRQILGQKVEFLVSFYNNEISEKSEIFDDQFSVERPDGSNFTLKIRSTKLEDSAMYFCASTAGVLGEQFFGPGTRLTVL.

This clonotype was seen ten or more times. J is TRBJ2-1 and V is TRBV7-2; TRBD2 agrees at 7 bases. This CDR3 spans 15 amino acids. Per germline, CDR1 SGHTA and CDR2 FQGNSA. The ends lost 5 bases at V and 7 bases at J; junction bases unmatched: 11. The CDR3 sequence is CASSPERGGFNEQFF. The CDR3 bases are TGTGCCAGCAGCCCCGAGCGCGGGGGATTTAATGAGCAGTTCTTC.

In its sample, this clonotype was seen many times. This chain joins TRBV20-1 and TRBJ1-1; tentatively, D is TRBD1 (5 bases). The CDR3 covers 16 residues. CDR1 and CDR2 (germline): DFQATT, SNEGSKA (reference sequence). Trimming removed 0 bases at V and 3 bases at J, with 17 bases between. This CDR3 is CSARDPRWGEHTEAFF. Written as DNA, the CDR3 is TGCAGTGCTAGAGACCCCCGCTGGGGGGAACACACTGAAGCTTTCTTT.

This clonotype was picked up a small number of times. The chain has TRBV2 and TRBJ2-3, with D unresolved. Trimming stripped 4 bases from V and 7 bases from J, with 12 bases between. CDR3 size: 13 residues. Germline assignment: CDR1 SNHLY and CDR2 FYNNEI. The CDR3 DNA reads as TGTGCCAGCAGTGCGCCAGGATCTTATACGCAGTATTTT. This encodes CASSAPGSYTQYF. Full variable domain (missing parts from reference TRBV2 and TRBJ2-3): EPEVTQTPSHQVTQMGQEVILRCVPISNHLYFYWYRQILGQKVEFLVSFYNNEISEKSEIFDDQFSVERPDGSNFTLKIRSTKLEDSAMYFCASSAPGSYTQYFGPGTRLTVL.

This clonotype was detected many times. CDR3 bases: TGTGCCAGCAGCTTCGCCAATGAAAAACTGTTTTTT. Residues: CASSFANEKLFF. This chain connects TRBV7-2 to TRBJ1-4; D is ambiguous. The V end was cut by 3 bases, the J end by 5 bases, with 4 bases between. The CDR3 has 12 residues. The germline V gene encodes CDR1 SGHTA and CDR2 FQGNSA. Based on the CDR3 plus reference TRBV7-2 and TRBJ1-4, the full variable domain is GAGVSQSPSNKVTEKGKDVELRCDPISGHTALYWYRQSLGQGLEFLIYFQGNSAPDKSGLPSDRFSAERTGGSVSTLTIQRTQQEDSAVYLCASSFANEKLFFGSGTQLSVL.

Many counts were recorded for this clonotype. The V gene is TRBV5-1, the J gene TRBJ2-7, with D maybe TRBD1 (5 bases). The germline V gene has CDR1 SGHRS and CDR2 YFSETQ. The CDR3 totals 15 residues. Trimming took 0 bases from V and 3 from J, leaving 13 bases between them. In nucleotides, the CDR3 is TGCGCCAGCAGCTTGGAGGCACAGGCGGTCTACGAGCAGTACTTC. This encodes CASSLEAQAVYEQYF.

Many counts were recorded for this clonotype. The rearrangement links TRBV10-3 to TRBJ2-3; D is uncertain. Trimming removed 1 base from V and 1 base from J, with 9 bases in between. The CDR3 is made up of 15 amino acids. Germline CDR1 ENHRY, CDR2 SYGVKD. The CDR3, as DNA: TGTGCCATCAGTGAGTTTGGTAGTGGCACAGATACGCAGTATTTT. Protein product: CAISEFGSGTDTQYF.

The rearrangement links TRBV20-1 to TRBJ1-1; D might be TRBD1 (5 bases). Germline loops: CDR1 DFQATT, CDR2 SNEGSKA (reference sequence). The CDR3 has 15 amino acids. V lost 0 bases and J lost 7, with 18 bases in between. CDR3: CSARDPRGAGGEAFF. CDR3 nucleotide sequence: TGCAGTGCTAGAGATCCTCGAGGGGCTGGGGGTGAAGCTTTCTTT.

This clonotype has a count of ten or more. This chain joins TRBV27 and TRBJ2-3, with 9 bases aligning to TRBD2. Looked up from germline, CDR1 is MNHEY and CDR2 is SMNVEV (reference sequence). J gave up 4 bases and V 8 bases, and 10 bases lay outside the gene matches. The CDR3 is made up of 15 amino acids. The CDR3 coding sequence is TGTGCCAGCCGCGGGGGGGGCAGTCCCGCAGATACGCAGTATTTT. It yields the protein CASRGGGSPADTQYF.

This clonotype was recorded many times. The DNA of the CDR3 is TGTGCCAGCAGTCCCACTAGCGGGGGAGATACGCAGTATTTT. It yields the protein CASSPTSGGDTQYF. This chain joins TRBV12-3 or TRBV12-4 and TRBJ2-3, with TRBD2 identical over 11 bases. Trimming removed 5 bases from V and 5 bases from J; junction bases left unmatched: 3. This CDR3 is 14 amino acids long.

Worth noting for this clonotype: Lacking the conserved final phenylalanine or tryptophan, this CDR3 likely reflects a read error. The V gene is TRBV5-1, the J gene TRBJ2-7, with D uncertain. Germline V CDR1 and CDR2: SGHRS, YFSETQ. V gave up 1 base and J gave up 2 bases, with 4 bases separating them. CDR3 length: 12 residues. CDR3 sequence reads: CASSLTAYEQYI. The CDR3 DNA follows: TGCGCCAGCAGCTTGACCGCCTACGAGCAGTACATC.

The V gene is TRBV18, the J gene TRBJ1-2, with D unresolved. This CDR3 comprises 15 residues. Germline V gives CDR1 KGHSH, CDR2 LQKENI. Trimming removed 7 bases at V and 8 bases at J, with 23 bases between. CDR3 in DNA: TGTGCCAGCTTACTCAACCTGGACGGGTTGTTGGGCTACACCTTC. It is translated as CASLLNLDGLLGYTF.

The sample holds a few counts of this clonotype. This rearrangement joins TRBV2 to TRBJ1-1, with D possibly TRBD1 on 6 matching bases. Deletions cut 6 bases from V and 3 bases from J, with 17 bases between. The CDR3 consists of 15 residues. Germline CDR1 and CDR2: SNHLY and FYNNEI. CDR3 coding DNA: TGTGCCAGCAGCCCCACGACAGGACTAGACACTGAAGCTTTCTTT. As protein: CASSPTTGLDTEAFF.

This clonotype was counted ten times or more. The chain is built from TRBV6-5 and TRBJ1-6, with TRBD1 as a possible D gene (6 bases). There are 18 residues in the CDR3. Germline V gene sequence: CDR1 MNHEY, CDR2 SVGAGI. The V gene lost 2 bases and the J gene lost 0 bases, with 14 bases spanning the gap. The CDR3 spells CASSYRTAPSSYNSPLHF. DNA of the CDR3: TGTGCCAGCAGTTACCGGACAGCTCCCAGCTCCTATAATTCACCCCTCCACTTT.